Below are 7 T cell receptor beta chains sequenced from a single sample in a study of shared clonotypes between healthy human individuals. Using immunoSEQ multiplex PCR, the repertoire was profiled, and TCRdb retains in-frame clones only, with some absent. The sample records some 1,100,000 clones, 78% being singletons. Input material: memory CD4+ T cells from PBMCs. The subset was: CD45RA-negative fraction. Receptors were obtained from a man between 18 and 35 years old in good health. Some clones in this sample may be carry-over from other donors' samples.

The chain links TRBV2 to TRBJ1-4; D not certain. The V end was cut by 1 base, the J end by 10 bases, with 7 bases between. This CDR3 has 12 residues. The germline CDR1 and CDR2 sequences are SNHLY and FYNNEI. The CDR3 reads CASSEGAGKLFF. For the CDR3, the DNA is TGTGCCAGCAGTGAAGGGGCGGGAAAACTGTTTTTT.

A remark on this clone: Additional DNA sequences in this sample encode the identical CDR3. The V gene is TRBV18, the J gene TRBJ1-1; D is uncertain. The CDR3 runs 14 residues. V lost 0 bases, J lost 1 base, and 6 bases lay in between. Germline CDR1 is KGHSH and CDR2 is LQKENI. In DNA form, the CDR3 reads TGTGCCAGCTCACCACCGACGGCGAACACTGAAGCTTTCTTT. Residues: CASSPPTANTEAFF. Complete variable domain (other parts from reference TRBV18 and TRBJ1-1): NAGVMQNPRHLVRRRGQEARLRCSPMKGHSHVYWYRQLPEEGLKFMVYLQKENIIDESGMPKERFSAEFPKEGPSILRIQQVVRGDSAAYFCASSPPTANTEAFFGQGTRLTVV.

J is TRBJ1-2 and V is TRBV9; D is unresolved. The CDR3 loop spans 12 amino acids. Deletions cut 6 bases from V and 4 bases from J, with 10 bases between. Germline CDR1 SGDLS, CDR2 YYNGEE. The CDR3 sequence is CASNMATYGYTF. The CDR3, as DNA: TGTGCCAGCAACATGGCGACCTATGGCTACACCTTC. The complete variable domain, with remaining parts taken from reference TRBV9 and TRBJ1-2, reads DSGVTQTPKHLITATGQRVTLRCSPRSGDLSVYWYQQSLDQGLQFLIQYYNGEERAKGNILERFSAQQFPDLHSELNLSSLELGDSALYFCASNMATYGYTFGSGTRLTVV.

The J gene is TRBJ2-7, the V gene TRBV7-8, with 11 bases that match TRBD1. CDR3 length: 17 residues. J was trimmed by 3 bases and V by 0 bases; bases with no gene match: 7. CDR1 SGHVS and CDR2 FQNEAQ come from the germline V gene. CDR3 bases: TGTGCCAGCAGCTTAGCCTGGACAGGGGGCCGTAACTACGAGCAGTACTTC. Its protein product is CASSLAWTGGRNYEQYF.

The J gene is TRBJ2-7, the V gene TRBV6-5; D is uncertain. Germline CDR1 and CDR2: MNHEY and SVGAGI. The CDR3 extends over 12 amino acids. The V end was cut by 4 bases, the J end by 7 bases, with 11 bases between. The CDR3 here is CASSSGPKEQYF. The CDR3 DNA is TGTGCCAGCAGTTCCGGGCCTAAGGAGCAGTACTTC.

This sequence joins TRBV29-1 and TRBJ1-4, with D possibly matching TRBD1 (6 bases). The germline V gene encodes CDR1 SQVTM and CDR2 ANQGSEA. This CDR3 comprises 14 residues. The CDR3 DNA sequence: TGCAGTGCCGGGGGGGCCAGAAGTAATGAAAAACTGTTTTTT. Translating it yields CSAGGARSNEKLFF.

The table lists this clone with a few counts. This chain joins TRBV2 and TRBJ1-3; no clear D. Germline-derived CDR1 and CDR2 are SNHLY and FYNNEI. This CDR3 is built from 15 residues. V lost 9 bases and J 4 bases, leaving 19 bases between the germline ends. This CDR3 reads CASNLGGVNGNTIYF. CDR3 coding DNA: TGTGCCAGTAACTTGGGTGGGGTTAACGGAAACACCATATATTTT.